The sequence of this T cell receptor beta chain was determined in a study of beta chain features in type 1 diabetes. J was trimmed by 12 bases and V by 1 base; bases with no gene match: 11. Germline V gene data show CDR1 as SNHLY and CDR2 as FYNNEI. The CDR3 consists of 16 residues. Every isolated RNA sample was fully reverse transcribed, so sequencing captured expressed TCRB transcripts. Repertoires were generated with immunoSEQ multiplex PCR, while TCRdb's copy carries only in-frame clones and drops some. The data hold about 150,000 clones, with about 51% observed a single time. This clone was observed a single time.

The chain is built from TRBV2 and TRBJ2-1; 11 nucleotides align to TRBD2. This receptor was taken from a man younger than 30 in good health. Source material: Tregs from blood. CDR3 nucleotides: TGTGCCAGCAGTGAAGTGGGACTAGCGGTCCAGTATGGGCAGTTCTTC. Translation: CASSEVGLAVQYGQFF.